The clone carrying this TCR beta chain came up many times. The antigen is unknown. The CDR3 is made up of 14 amino acids. V trimming: 3 bases; J trimming: 4 bases; junction bases outside the gene matches: 2. Germline V CDR1 and CDR2: MDHEN, SYDVKM. The data were taken from a study of T cells in Graves' hyperthyroidism and ophthalmopathy. Study conclusions and caveats: From stable hyperthyroidism, ophthalmopathy was set apart by a 13 V-J model.

Authors of the study amplified TCR beta CDR3 regions from RNA transcripts. RT-PCR in the first round (using the HTBI primer set) targeted the TCR CDR3. TCRdb itself ran the multiplex PCR reads through MiXCR, one entry per CDR3 protein. The sample includes around 300,000 distinct CDR3 sequences, about an eighth seen only once; the top ten take almost 8%. V is TRBV28 and J is TRBJ2-2, with 7 bases aligning to TRBD1. This TCR came from a woman younger than 45 with Graves' hyperthyroidism that later progressed to Graves' ophthalmopathy. Sequencing input: blood. Here the CDR3 DNA reads TGTGCCAGCAGTTTCGACAGGGTCACCGGGGAGCTGTTTTTT. Its translation is CASSFDRVTGELFF.